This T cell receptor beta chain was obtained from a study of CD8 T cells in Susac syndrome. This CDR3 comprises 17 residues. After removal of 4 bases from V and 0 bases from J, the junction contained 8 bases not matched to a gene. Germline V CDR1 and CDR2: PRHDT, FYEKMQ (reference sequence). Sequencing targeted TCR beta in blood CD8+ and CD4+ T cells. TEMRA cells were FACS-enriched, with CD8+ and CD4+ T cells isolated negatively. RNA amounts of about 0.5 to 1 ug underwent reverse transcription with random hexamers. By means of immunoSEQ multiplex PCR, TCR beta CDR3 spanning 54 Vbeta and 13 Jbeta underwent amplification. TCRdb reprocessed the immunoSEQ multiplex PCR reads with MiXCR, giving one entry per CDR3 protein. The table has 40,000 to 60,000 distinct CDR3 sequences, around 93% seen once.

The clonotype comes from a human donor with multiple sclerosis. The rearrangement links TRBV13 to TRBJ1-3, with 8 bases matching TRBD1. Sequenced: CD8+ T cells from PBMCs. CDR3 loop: CASSSRQGPFSGNTIYF. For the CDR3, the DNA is TGTGCCAGCAGCTCGAGACAGGGGCCCTTCTCTGGAAACACCATATATTTT.